The clone carrying this T cell receptor (beta chain) is judged medium-sized. As yet, its antigen is unknown. V lost 0 bases to trimming and J lost 4 bases, with 12 bases between them. This CDR3 is 14 amino acids long. Germline CDR1 GTSNPN, CDR2 SVGIG (reference sequence). These data come from a study of OX40 agonist ivuxolimab in advanced cancers. Across the whole study: People in dose escalation had one of these cancers: hepatocellular carcinoma, melanoma, renal cell or head and neck cancer. Partial responses, seen in three patients, involved one hepatocellular carcinoma and two cutaneous melanomas.

Libraries were prepared by immunoSEQ multiplex PCR; TCRdb keeps only in-frame clonotypes and omits some of them. The table includes 50,000 to 60,000 clones, under 90% detected once. Study results and caveats: There were, on average, more expanded clones in CD8+ T cells than in CD4+. What antigens the expanded peripheral T cells recognized was never established.

The clonotype comes from an adult with an advanced solid tumor such as melanoma, head and neck, liver or kidney cancer. The V call is TRBV30, the J call TRBJ1-1; D not resolved. The sequencing here drew on CD4+ or CD8+ T cells sorted from blood, taken in a trial of the OX40 agonist ivuxolimab. The CDR3 nucleotides read TGTGCCTGGAGTGTCGGGATATTGGGCACTGAAGCTTTCTTT. The encoded protein is CAWSVGILGTEAFF.